A selection of T cell receptor beta chains follows, all from one sample in a study of control samples from healthy donors and cancer patients. The repertoire was sequenced with immunoSEQ multiplex PCR; TCRdb's copy has only in-frame clones and lacks some. This repertoire shows some 74,000 clones, about 94% found once; its top ten account for approximately 3%. The specimen was blood. The receptor set was obtained from a woman in her 30s in good health. The CDR3 runs from the conserved cysteine through the conserved F or W. The D gene is left open where the match is weak. Where a row states a size, it is once, few, many or the class of an expanded clone; other rows omit it.

J | V | D | size | DNA | CDR3
TRBJ2-3 | TRBV7-3 | TRBD2 | . | TGTGCCAGCAGCTTAAAACCCCCTACAGCGGGGAGCACAGATACGCAGTATTTT | CASSLKPPTAGSTDTQYF
TRBJ1-2 | TRBV19 | . | . | TGTGCCAGTAGTATTGGGACCGAGTTCGGCTACACCTTC | CASSIGTEFGYTF
TRBJ2-1 | TRBV11-2 | . | . | TGTGCCAGCAGCTTAGATCTGGCGGGCCTCAACTCGGATGAGCAGTTCTTC | CASSLDLAGLNSDEQFF
TRBJ2-5 | TRBV11-2 | . | . | TGTGCCAGCAGCTTAGGGGCACCCCAAGAGACCCAGTACTTC | CASSLGAPQETQYF
TRBJ1-5 | TRBV15 | TRBD1 | once | TGTGCCACCAGCATAACCGGGACAGGGAGGATTCAGCCCCAGCATTTT | CATSITGTGRIQPQHF
TRBJ1-4 | TRBV5-6 | . | . | TGTGCCAGCAGCGGAAGGTTCGCGCGGGAAAAACTGTTTTTT | CASSGRFAREKLFF
TRBJ1-4 | TRBV21-1 | . | . | TGTGCCACCAATAATGACTCCGGACAGGGAGGGTCACGGGTTGAAAAACTGTTTTTT | CATNNDSGQGGSRVEKLFF
TRBJ1-1 | TRBV3-1/TRBV3-2 | . | . | TGTGCCAGCAGCCAAGTCCGGAGCACTGAAGCTTTCTTT | CASSQVRSTEAFF
TRBJ1-2 | TRBV21-1 | . | . | TGTGCCGGGTCCCCTCTGGGCAGCCTGGGCTACACCTTC | CAGSPLGSLGYTF
TRBJ2-7 | TRBV14 | . | . | TGTGCCAGTAGCCGTAAACTTACCACCTACGAGCAGTACTTC | CASSRKLTTYEQYF
TRBJ2-1 | TRBV6-1 | . | . | TGTGCCAGCAGTGTTGGATATTTGGACTTTGAGAGCTCCTACAATGAGCAGTTCTTC | CASSVGYLDFESSYNEQFF
TRBJ1-2 | TRBV24-1 | . | . | TGTGCCACCAGAGGTGAGGGAATCTATGGCTACACCTTC | CATRGEGIYGYTF
TRBJ1-4 | TRBV5-1 | TRBD1 | . | TGCGCCAGCAGCTTGGTTGGGACAGGGGATGAAAAACTGTTTTTT | CASSLVGTGDEKLFF
TRBJ2-2 | TRBV4-1 | TRBD2 | . | TGCGCCAGCAGCCAAGATAGGGAGGGTACGGACACCGGGGAGCTGTTTTTT | CASSQDREGTDTGELFF
TRBJ1-6 | TRBV5-1 | . | . | TGCGCCAGCAGCCCACGGGACTCCAGCTCCTATAATTCACCCCTCCACTTT | CASSPRDSSSYNSPLHF
TRBJ2-1 | TRBV11-2 | . | . | TGTGCCAGCAGACCTATCAGAGGAAGCATCAATGAGCAGTTCTTC | CASRPIRGSINEQFF
TRBJ1-2 | TRBV6-1 | . | . | TGTGCCAGCAGTGAAGTGACAGGTAGCTATGGCTACACCTTC | CASSEVTGSYGYTF
TRBJ1-5 | TRBV19 | . | . | TGTGCCAGTAATTTGCAGGGAGGCAGGCAGCCCCAGCATTTT | CASNLQGGRQPQHF
TRBJ2-3 | TRBV2 | . | . | TGTGCCAGCAGTGAGGTGTCTAGGGACACAGATACGCAGTATTTT | CASSEVSRDTDTQYF
TRBJ1-2 | TRBV3-1/TRBV3-2 | TRBD1 | . | TGTGCCAGCAGCCCGCAGGGGGACTATGGCTACACCTTC | CASSPQGDYGYTF
TRBJ2-1 | TRBV28 | . | . | TGTGCCACATACGAACCTTCCAGCGGCAATGAGCAGTTCTTC | CATYEPSSGNEQFF
TRBJ1-1 | TRBV15 | TRBD1 | . | TGTGCCACCAGCAGAGGCTCCCGGACAGGGGACACTGAAGCTTTCTTT | CATSRGSRTGDTEAFF
TRBJ1-6 | TRBV19 | TRBD1 | . | TGTGCCAGTACTTTACAGGGGAATTCCTATAATTCACCCCTCCACTTT | CASTLQGNSYNSPLHF
TRBJ1-1 | TRBV7-6 | . | . | TGTGCCAGCAGCTTAGGCGGTCCAGGAGGAACTGAAGCTTTCTTT | CASSLGGPGGTEAFF
TRBJ1-1 | TRBV12-3/TRBV12-4 | . | . | TGTGCCAGCAGTTTCCCGAACACTGAAGCTTTCTTT | CASSFPNTEAFF
TRBJ1-1 | TRBV3-1/TRBV3-2 | . | once | TGTGCCAGCAGCCAAGATAGGGCTGAAGCTTTCTTT | CASSQDRAEAFF
TRBJ2-7 | TRBV6-6 | TRBD1 | . | TGTGCCAGCAGTTACTCGATTTTGACAGGGAAGTACGAGCAGTACTTC | CASSYSILTGKYEQYF
TRBJ1-6 | TRBV6-1 | . | . | TGTGCCAGCAGTGAAATCGGCAGGGGAGCACCCCTCCACTTT | CASSEIGRGAPLHF
TRBJ1-2 | TRBV19 | . | . | TGTGCCAGTAGTATAGACAGAGAGTATGGCTACACCTTC | CASSIDREYGYTF
TRBJ1-2 | TRBV15 | . | . | TGTGCCACCAGCAGAGAGGTTAGCGGCTACACCTTC | CATSREVSGYTF
TRBJ2-2 | TRBV19 | . | . | TGTGCCAGTAGTATGAGGGATTTGTGGGACATCGGGGAGCTGTTTTTT | CASSMRDLWDIGELFF
TRBJ2-1 | TRBV4-1 | . | . | TGCGCCAGCAGCCAAGATGGGGGAAGTAATGAGCAGTTCTTC | CASSQDGGSNEQFF
TRBJ1-6 | TRBV5-4 | . | . | TGTGCCAGCAGCTCCTCCCTGGGTGGGAATTCACCCCTCCACTTT | CASSSSLGGNSPLHF
TRBJ1-2 | TRBV27 | . | . | TGTGCCAGCAGTTTCGCCCCCGGGGGCTATGGCTACACCTTC | CASSFAPGGYGYTF